This TCR beta chain was identified during a study of blood T cell repertoires in COVID-19. This CDR3 comprises 14 residues. V lost 1 base, J lost 0 bases, and 6 bases lay in between. Germline V lookup: CDR1 SGDLS, CDR2 YYNGEE. Per the original data handling: Counts of nucleated cells, estimated from reference gene primer amplification, were obtained. TCRdb keeps only in-frame clones here, not all; method: immunoSEQ multiplex PCR. That table gives V, J and clone size, and the DNA gave D and trimming. The table lists about 280,000 clones, 85% of them singletons, with about 2.5% in the top ten. The chain links TRBV9 to TRBJ2-3; D is perhaps TRBD2 (5 bases). Sequenced sample: PBMCs or T cells enriched from blood (not recorded which). This clonotype originated in a woman aged 50 to 60 who had recovered from COVID-19. The CDR3 DNA sequence: TGTGCCAGCAGCGTACAGCGGAGCACAGATACGCAGTATTTT. Protein: CASSVQRSTDTQYF.